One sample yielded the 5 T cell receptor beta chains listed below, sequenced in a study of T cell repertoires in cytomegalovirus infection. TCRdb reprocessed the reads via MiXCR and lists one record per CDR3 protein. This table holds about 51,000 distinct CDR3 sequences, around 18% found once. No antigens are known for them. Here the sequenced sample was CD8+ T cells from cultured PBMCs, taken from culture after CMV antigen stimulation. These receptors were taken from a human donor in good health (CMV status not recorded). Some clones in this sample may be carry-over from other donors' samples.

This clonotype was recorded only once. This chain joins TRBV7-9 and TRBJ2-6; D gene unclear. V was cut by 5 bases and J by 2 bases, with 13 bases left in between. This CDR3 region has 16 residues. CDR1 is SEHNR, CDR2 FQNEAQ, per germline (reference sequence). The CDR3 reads CASSPPVGTGANVLTF. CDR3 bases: TGTGCCAGCAGCCCCCCAGTTGGGACTGGGGCCAACGTCCTGACTTTC.

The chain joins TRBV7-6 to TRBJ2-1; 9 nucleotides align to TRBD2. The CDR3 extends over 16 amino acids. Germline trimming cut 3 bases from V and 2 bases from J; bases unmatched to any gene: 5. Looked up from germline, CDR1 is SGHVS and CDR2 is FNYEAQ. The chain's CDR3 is CASSFGGGGPYNEQFF. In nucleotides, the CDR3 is TGTGCCAGCAGCTTTGGCGGGGGGGGACCCTACAATGAGCAGTTCTTC.

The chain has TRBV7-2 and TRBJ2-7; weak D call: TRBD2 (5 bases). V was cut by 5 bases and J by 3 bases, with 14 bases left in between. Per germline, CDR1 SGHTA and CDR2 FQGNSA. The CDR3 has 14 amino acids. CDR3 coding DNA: TGTGCCAGCAGCCCCTGGACTTCCGACTACGAGCAGTACTTC. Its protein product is CASSPWTSDYEQYF.

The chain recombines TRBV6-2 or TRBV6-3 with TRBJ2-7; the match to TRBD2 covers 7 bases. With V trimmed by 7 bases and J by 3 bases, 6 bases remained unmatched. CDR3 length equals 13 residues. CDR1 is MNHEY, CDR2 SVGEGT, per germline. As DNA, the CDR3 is TGTGCCAGCACGGGGGGAGATTACTACGAGCAGTACTTC. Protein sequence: CASTGGDYYEQYF.

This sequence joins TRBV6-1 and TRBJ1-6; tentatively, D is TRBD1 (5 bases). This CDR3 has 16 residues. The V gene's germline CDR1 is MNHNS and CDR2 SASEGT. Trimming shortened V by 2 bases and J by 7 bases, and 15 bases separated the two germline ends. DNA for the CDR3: TGTGCCAGCAGTGAATGGTACGGGGACTACAATTCACCCCTCCACTTT. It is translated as CASSEWYGDYNSPLHF.